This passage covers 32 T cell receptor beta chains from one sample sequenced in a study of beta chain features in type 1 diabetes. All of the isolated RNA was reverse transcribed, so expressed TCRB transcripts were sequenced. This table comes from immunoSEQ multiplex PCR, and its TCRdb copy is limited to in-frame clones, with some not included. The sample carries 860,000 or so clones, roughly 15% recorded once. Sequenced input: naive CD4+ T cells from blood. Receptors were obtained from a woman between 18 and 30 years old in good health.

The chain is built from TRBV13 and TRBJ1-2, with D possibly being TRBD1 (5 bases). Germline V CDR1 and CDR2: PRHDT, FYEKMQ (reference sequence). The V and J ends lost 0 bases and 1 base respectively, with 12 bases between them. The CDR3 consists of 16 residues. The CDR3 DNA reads TGTGCCAGCAGCTTAGGCCATCAGGGCATTAACTATGGCTACACCTTC. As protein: CASSLGHQGINYGYTF. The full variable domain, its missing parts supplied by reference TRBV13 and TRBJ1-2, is AAGVIQSPRHLIKEKRETATLKCYPIPRHDTVYWYQQGPGQDPQFLISFYEKMQSDKGSIPDRFSAQQFSDYHSELNMSSLELGDSALYFCASSLGHQGINYGYTFGSGTRLTVV.

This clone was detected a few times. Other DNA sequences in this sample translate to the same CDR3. In DNA form, the CDR3 reads TGTGCCAGCTCACCACCTAGCGCCAATGAGCAGTTCTTC. It translates to CASSPPSANEQFF. The genes are TRBV18 and TRBJ2-1, with D possibly being TRBD2 (5 bases). With 0 bases removed from V and 6 bases from J, the gap between germline ends came to 6 bases. This CDR3 has 13 residues. Germline CDR1 and CDR2: KGHSH and LQKENI.

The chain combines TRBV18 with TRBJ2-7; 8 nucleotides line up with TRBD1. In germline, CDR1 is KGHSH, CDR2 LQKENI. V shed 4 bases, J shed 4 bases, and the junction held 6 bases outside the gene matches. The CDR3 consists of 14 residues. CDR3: CASSLGQGAYEQYF. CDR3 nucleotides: TGTGCCAGCTCACTTGGACAGGGTGCTTACGAGCAGTACTTC.

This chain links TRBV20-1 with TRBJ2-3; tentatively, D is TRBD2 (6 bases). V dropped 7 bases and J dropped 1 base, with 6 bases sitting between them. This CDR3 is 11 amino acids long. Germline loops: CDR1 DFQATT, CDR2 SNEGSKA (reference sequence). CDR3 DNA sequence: TGCAGTGTAGCGGGCACAGATACGCAGTATTTT. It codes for CSVAGTDTQYF.

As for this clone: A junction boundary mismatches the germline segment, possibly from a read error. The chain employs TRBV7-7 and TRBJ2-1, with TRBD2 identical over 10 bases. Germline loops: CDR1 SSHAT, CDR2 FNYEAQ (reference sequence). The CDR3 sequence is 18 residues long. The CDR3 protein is CASSLRPGTSVAYNEQFF. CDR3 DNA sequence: TGTGCTAGCAGCTTACGCCCCGGGACTAGCGTCGCCTACAATGAGCAGTTCTTC.

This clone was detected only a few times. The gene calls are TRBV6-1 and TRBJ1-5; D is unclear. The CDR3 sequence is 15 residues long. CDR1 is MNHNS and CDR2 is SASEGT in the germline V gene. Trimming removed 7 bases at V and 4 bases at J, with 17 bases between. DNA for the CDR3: TGTGCCAGCAAATCTTTTCACGGCGGGAATCAGCCCCAGCATTTT. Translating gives CASKSFHGGNQPQHF.

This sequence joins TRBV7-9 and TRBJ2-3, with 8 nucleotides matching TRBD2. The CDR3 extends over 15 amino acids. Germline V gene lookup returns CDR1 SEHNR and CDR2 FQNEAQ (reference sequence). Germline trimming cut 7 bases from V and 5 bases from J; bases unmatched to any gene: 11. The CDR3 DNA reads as TGTGCCAGCATCCGACGAGGAGCGGGAGTAGATACGCAGTATTTT. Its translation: CASIRRGAGVDTQYF.

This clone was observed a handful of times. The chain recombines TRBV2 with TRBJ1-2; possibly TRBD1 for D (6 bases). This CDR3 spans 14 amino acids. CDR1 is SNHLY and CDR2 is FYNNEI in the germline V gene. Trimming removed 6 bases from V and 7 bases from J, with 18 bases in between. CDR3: CASSELGASRGYTF. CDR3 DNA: TGTGCCAGCAGCGAGCTGGGGGCTTCGCGTGGCTACACCTTC.

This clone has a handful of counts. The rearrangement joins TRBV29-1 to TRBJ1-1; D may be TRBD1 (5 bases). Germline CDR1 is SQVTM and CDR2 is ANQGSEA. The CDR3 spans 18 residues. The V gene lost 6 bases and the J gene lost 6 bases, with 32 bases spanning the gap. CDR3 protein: CSVKSSWRGSLRGAEAFF. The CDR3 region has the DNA TGCAGCGTGAAAAGCAGTTGGAGGGGATCACTTCGGGGGGCTGAAGCTTTCTTT.

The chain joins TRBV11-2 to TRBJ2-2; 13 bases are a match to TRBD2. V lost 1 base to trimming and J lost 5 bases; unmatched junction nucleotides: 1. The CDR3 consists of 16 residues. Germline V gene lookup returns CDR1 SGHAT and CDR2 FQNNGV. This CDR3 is CASSLALAGGTGELFF. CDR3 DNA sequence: TGTGCCAGCAGCTTAGCACTAGCGGGAGGGACCGGGGAGCTGTTTTTT.

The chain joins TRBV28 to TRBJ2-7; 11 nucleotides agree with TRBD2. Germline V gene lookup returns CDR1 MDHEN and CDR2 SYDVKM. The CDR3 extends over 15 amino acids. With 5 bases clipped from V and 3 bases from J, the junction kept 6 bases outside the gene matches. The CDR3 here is CASSLLAGGNYEQYF. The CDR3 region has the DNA TGTGCCAGCAGTCTCTTAGCGGGAGGGAACTACGAGCAGTACTTC.

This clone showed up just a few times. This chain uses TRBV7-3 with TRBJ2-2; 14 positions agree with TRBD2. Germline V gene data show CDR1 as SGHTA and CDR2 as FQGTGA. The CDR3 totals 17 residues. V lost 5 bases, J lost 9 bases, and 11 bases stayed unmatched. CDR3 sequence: CASSRSGTSGRSRELFF. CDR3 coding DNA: TGTGCCAGCAGCCGCTCCGGGACTAGCGGGAGATCCAGGGAGCTGTTTTTT.

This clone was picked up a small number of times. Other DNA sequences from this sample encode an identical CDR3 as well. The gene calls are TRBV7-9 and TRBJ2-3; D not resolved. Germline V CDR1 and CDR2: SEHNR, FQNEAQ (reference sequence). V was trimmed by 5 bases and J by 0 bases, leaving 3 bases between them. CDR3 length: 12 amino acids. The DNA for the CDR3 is TGTGCCAGCAGCCTTAGCACAGATACGCAGTATTTT. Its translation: CASSLSTDTQYF.

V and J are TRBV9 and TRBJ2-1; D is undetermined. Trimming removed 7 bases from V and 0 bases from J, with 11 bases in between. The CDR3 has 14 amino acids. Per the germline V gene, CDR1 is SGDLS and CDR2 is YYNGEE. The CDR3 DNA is TGTGCCAGCGCAGGTCCGAGCTCCTACAATGAGCAGTTCTTC. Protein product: CASAGPSSYNEQFF.

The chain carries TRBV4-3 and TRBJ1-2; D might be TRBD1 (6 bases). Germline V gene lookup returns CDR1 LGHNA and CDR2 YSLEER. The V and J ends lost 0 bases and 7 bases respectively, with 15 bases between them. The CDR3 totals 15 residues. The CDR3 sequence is CASSQDSGGPGGYTF. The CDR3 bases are TGCGCCAGCAGCCAAGATTCGGGGGGGCCAGGTGGCTACACCTTC.

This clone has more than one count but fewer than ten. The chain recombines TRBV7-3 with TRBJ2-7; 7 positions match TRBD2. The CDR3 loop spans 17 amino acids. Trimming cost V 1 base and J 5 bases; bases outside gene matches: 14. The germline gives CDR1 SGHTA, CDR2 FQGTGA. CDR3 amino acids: CASSLSPWRGSPDEQYF. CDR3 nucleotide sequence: TGTGCCAGCAGCTTAAGCCCCTGGCGGGGGTCCCCCGACGAGCAGTACTTC.

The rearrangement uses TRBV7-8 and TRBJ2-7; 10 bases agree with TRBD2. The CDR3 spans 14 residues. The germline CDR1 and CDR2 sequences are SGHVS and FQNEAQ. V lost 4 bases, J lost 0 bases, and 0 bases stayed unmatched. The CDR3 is CASSSSGSSYEQYF. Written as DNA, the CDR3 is TGTGCCAGCAGCTCTAGCGGGAGCTCCTACGAGCAGTACTTC.

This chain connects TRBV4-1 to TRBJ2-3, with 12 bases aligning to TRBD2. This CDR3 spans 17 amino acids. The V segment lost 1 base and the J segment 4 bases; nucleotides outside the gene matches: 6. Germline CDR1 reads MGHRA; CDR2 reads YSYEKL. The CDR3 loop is CASSQGLAGVIADTQYF. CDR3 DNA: TGCGCCAGCAGCCAAGGACTAGCGGGAGTTATCGCAGATACGCAGTATTTT.

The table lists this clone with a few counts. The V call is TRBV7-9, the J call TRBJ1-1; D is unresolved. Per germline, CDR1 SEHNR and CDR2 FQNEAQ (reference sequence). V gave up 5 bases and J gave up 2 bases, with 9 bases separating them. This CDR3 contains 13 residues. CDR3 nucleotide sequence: TGTGCCAGCAGCCGTCCCCCAAACACTGAAGCTTTCTTT. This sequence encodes CASSRPPNTEAFF. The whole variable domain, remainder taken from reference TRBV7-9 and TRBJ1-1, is DTGVSQNPRHKITKRGQNVTFRCDPISEHNRLYWYRQTLGQGPEFLTYFQNEAQLEKSRLLSDRFSAERPKGSFSTLEIQRTEQGDSAMYLCASSRPPNTEAFFGQGTRLTVV.

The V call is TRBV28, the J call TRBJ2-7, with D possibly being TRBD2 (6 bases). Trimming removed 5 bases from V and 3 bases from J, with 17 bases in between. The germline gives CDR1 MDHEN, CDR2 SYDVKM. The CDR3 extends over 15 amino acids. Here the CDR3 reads CASSPQAGRLYEQYF. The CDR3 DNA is TGTGCCAGCAGTCCCCAGGCGGGGCGGCTCTACGAGCAGTACTTC.

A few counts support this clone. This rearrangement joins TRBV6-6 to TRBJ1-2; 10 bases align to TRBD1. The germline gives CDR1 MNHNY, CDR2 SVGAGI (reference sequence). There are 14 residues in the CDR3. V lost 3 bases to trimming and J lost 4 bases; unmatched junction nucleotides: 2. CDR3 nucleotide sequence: TGTGCCAGCAGTTATGGGACAGGGGTCTATGGCTACACCTTC. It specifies CASSYGTGVYGYTF.

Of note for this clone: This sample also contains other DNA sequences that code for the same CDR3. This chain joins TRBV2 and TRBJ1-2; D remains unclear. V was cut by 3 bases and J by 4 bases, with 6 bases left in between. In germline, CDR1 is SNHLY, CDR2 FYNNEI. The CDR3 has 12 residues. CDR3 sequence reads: CASSEGSYGYTF. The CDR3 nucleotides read TGTGCCAGCAGTGAGGGCAGCTATGGCTACACCTTC.

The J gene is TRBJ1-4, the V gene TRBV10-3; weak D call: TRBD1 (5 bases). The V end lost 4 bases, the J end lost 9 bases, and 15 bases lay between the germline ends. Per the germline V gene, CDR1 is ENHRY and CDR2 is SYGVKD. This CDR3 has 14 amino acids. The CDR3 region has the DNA TGTGCCATCAGTGTCGGGACGGCAAACCAAAAACTGTTTTTT. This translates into CAISVGTANQKLFF.

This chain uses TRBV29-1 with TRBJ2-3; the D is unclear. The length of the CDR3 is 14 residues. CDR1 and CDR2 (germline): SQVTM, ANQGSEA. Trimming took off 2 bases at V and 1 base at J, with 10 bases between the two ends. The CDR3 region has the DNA TGCAGCGTTGAAATAGGGTTAGGCACAGATACGCAGTATTTT. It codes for CSVEIGLGTDTQYF.

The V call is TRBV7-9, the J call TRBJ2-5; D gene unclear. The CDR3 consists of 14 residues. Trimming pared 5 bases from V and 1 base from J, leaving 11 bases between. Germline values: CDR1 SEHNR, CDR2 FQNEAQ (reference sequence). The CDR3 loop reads CASSVRTAQETQYF. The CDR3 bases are TGTGCCAGCAGCGTGAGGACGGCCCAAGAGACCCAGTACTTC.

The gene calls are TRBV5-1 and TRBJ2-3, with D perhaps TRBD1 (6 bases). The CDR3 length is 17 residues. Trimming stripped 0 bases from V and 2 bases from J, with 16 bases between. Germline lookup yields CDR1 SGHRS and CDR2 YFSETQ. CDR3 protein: CASSLVPYRTDTDTQYF. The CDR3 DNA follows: TGCGCCAGCAGCTTGGTCCCATATCGGACAGACACAGATACGCAGTATTTT.

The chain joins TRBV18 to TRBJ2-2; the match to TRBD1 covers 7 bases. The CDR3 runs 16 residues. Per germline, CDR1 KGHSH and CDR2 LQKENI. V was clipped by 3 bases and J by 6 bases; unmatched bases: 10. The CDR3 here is CASSPRRGGASGELFF. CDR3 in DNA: TGTGCCAGCTCACCGCGGAGAGGGGGCGCGTCCGGGGAGCTGTTTTTT.

In nucleotides, the CDR3 is TGTGCCAGCAGCCCCCACTCGAGCTCCTACGAGCAGTACTTC. Translated, it gives CASSPHSSSYEQYF. The chain joins TRBV7-2 to TRBJ2-7; unclear D gene. Germline loops: CDR1 SGHTA, CDR2 FQGNSA. V dropped 5 bases and J dropped 0 bases, with 11 bases sitting between them. The CDR3 length is 14 residues.

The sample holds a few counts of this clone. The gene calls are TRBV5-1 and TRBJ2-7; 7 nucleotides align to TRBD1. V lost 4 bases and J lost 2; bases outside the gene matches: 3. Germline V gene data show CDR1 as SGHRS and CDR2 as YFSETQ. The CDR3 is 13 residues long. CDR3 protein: CASSMGTAYEQYF. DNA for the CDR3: TGCGCCAGCAGCATGGGGACAGCCTACGAGCAGTACTTC.

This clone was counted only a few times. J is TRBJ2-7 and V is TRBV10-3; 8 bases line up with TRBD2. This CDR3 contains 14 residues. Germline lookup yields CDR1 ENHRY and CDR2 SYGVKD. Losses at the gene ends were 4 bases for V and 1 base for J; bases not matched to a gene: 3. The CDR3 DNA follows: TGTGCCATCAGTGGTAGCGGGACGTCCTACGAGCAGTACTTC. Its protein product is CAISGSGTSYEQYF.

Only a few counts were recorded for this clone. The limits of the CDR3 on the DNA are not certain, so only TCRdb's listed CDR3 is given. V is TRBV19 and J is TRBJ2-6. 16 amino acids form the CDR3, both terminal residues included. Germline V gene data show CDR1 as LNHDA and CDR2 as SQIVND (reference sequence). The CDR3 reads CASTSGRVAGANVLTF.

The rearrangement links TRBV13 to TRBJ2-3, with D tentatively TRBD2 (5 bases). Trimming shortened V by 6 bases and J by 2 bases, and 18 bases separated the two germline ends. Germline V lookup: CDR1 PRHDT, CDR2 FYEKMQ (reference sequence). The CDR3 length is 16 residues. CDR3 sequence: CASSGPRLAHTDTQYF. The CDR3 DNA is TGTGCCAGCAGTGGGCCTAGGCTAGCACACACAGATACGCAGTATTTT.